These T cell receptor beta chains were read from a single sample in a study of T cells in Graves' hyperthyroidism and ophthalmopathy. MiXCR was run by TCRdb on the multiplex PCR reads, yielding one entry per CDR3 protein. Of about 420,000 distinct CDR3 sequences listed, 15% to 19% are singletons. Sequenced: blood. The receptors come from a woman between 18 and 29 years old with Graves' hyperthyroidism. Each CDR3 is given with its conserved first and last residue. D genes are given only for firm matches. Rows may omit the clone size; those that give it use once, few, many or a size class.

cdr3_aa cdr3_nt j_call d_call v_call clone_size
CASSLDRGNEKLFF TGTGCCAGCAGTCTGGACAGGGGTAATGAAAAACTGTTTTTT TRBJ1-4 TRBD1 TRBV7-2 many
CASSYSRGGPGANVLTF TGTGCCAGCAGTTACTCGAGAGGGGGCCCTGGGGCCAACGTCCTGACTTTC TRBJ2-6 TRBD1 TRBV6-5 NA
CASTPRNTGELFF TGTGCCAGCACTCCTAGAAACACCGGGGAGCTGTTTTTT TRBJ2-2 NA TRBV12-3/TRBV12-4 many
CATSRGFNEQFF TGTGCCACCAGCAGGGGCTTCAATGAGCAGTTCTTC TRBJ2-1 NA TRBV15 few
CASSKLGTDQETQYF TGTGCCAGCAGCAAGTTGGGGACAGACCAAGAGACCCAGTACTTC TRBJ2-5 TRBD1 TRBV12-3/TRBV12-4 NA
CASSQDPGLGETQYF TGTGCCAGCAGCCAGGACCCGGGGTTAGGGGAGACCCAGTACTTC TRBJ2-5 NA TRBV3-1 NA
CASSSGPGNEQFF TGTGCCAGCAGCTCCGGGCCCGGCAATGAGCAGTTCTTC TRBJ2-1 NA TRBV7-3 NA
CSAILRGGKGNRPQHF TGCAGTGCTATATTAAGGGGGGGCAAAGGCAATCGGCCCCAGCATTTT TRBJ1-5 NA TRBV20-1 NA
CASSLEGQGATTPGTRTYNEQFF TGCGCCAGCAGCTTGGAGGGACAGGGCGCGACGACGCCCGGGACTAGAACCTACAATGAGCAGTTCTTC TRBJ2-1 NA TRBV5-1 many
CASTSGRKDTQYF TGCGCCAGCACTAGCGGGAGGAAAGATACGCAGTATTTT TRBJ2-3 TRBD2 TRBV10-2 NA
CASSPKNNSPLHF TGTGCCAGCTCACCGAAAAATAATTCACCCCTCCACTTT TRBJ1-6 NA TRBV18 many